These 9 T cell receptor beta chains came from one sample sequenced in a study of blood T cell repertoires in COVID-19. The method was immunoSEQ multiplex PCR; TCRdb's version includes in-frame clones alone and lacks a portion of them. The sample yields approximately 280,000 clones, roughly nine tenths seen once. The sample consisted of peripheral blood. The receptor source for this set is a man in his forties or fifties with acute or convalescent COVID-19.

This chain joins TRBV5-1 and TRBJ1-1; 8 bases are shared with TRBD1. CDR1 SGHRS and CDR2 YFSETQ come from the germline V gene. The CDR3 has 16 amino acids. J lost 0 bases, V lost 0 bases, and 4 bases had no gene match. The CDR3 bases are TGCGCCAGCAGCTTGGGGTTCAGGGGGCTGAACACTGAAGCTTTCTTT. Its translation is CASSLGFRGLNTEAFF.

The V and J genes are TRBV4-1 and TRBJ2-7; D gene ambiguous. The CDR3 length is 15 residues. The germline V and J ends were trimmed by 0 bases and 2 bases, with 11 bases remaining between them. Per the germline V gene, CDR1 is MGHRA and CDR2 is YSYEKL. The CDR3 region is CASSQDHFAAYEQYF. Written as DNA, the CDR3 is TGCGCCAGCAGCCAAGATCATTTTGCGGCCTACGAGCAGTACTTC.

The chain carries TRBV7-9 and TRBJ2-1, with 10 bases identical to TRBD1. Trimming took 5 bases from V and 9 from J; bases not matched to a gene: 13. CDR3 length equals 16 residues. The germline V gene has CDR1 SEHNR and CDR2 FQNEAQ (reference sequence). The CDR3 protein is CASSPMTGGATIEQFF. The CDR3 DNA reads as TGTGCCAGCAGCCCCATGACAGGGGGCGCGACTATTGAGCAGTTCTTC.

This clone was seen more than once but under ten times. The chain recombines TRBV3-1 (or the pseudogene TRBV3-2) with TRBJ1-1, with D hard to call. Germline V CDR1 and CDR2: LGHDT, YNNKEL (reference sequence). This CDR3 contains 12 residues. V gave up 3 bases and J gave up 5 bases, with 7 bases separating them. The CDR3 nucleotides read TGTGCCAGCAGCCAGGGCAGGACTGAAGCTTTCTTT. This encodes CASSQGRTEAFF.

The V gene is TRBV6-6, the J gene TRBJ1-2; D is unresolved. CDR1 and CDR2 (germline): MNHNY, SVGAGI (reference sequence). The germline V and J ends were trimmed by 7 bases and 3 bases, with 18 bases remaining between them. CDR3 length equals 15 residues. The CDR3 loop reads CASTLRDQPHYGYTF. CDR3 DNA sequence: TGTGCCAGCACTCTCCGGGATCAGCCCCACTATGGCTACACCTTC.

This clone was recorded only once. This chain connects TRBV6-1 to TRBJ1-1; possibly TRBD1 for D (6 bases). The germline V and J ends were trimmed by 2 bases and 5 bases, with 15 bases remaining between them. The CDR3 contains 15 residues. The germline CDR1 and CDR2 sequences are MNHNS and SASEGT. The CDR3 coding sequence is TGTGCCAGCAGTGAAATCGGCAGGGGAGGGACTGAAGCTTTCTTT. This encodes CASSEIGRGGTEAFF.

This chain uses TRBV4-2 with TRBJ1-2, with D possibly TRBD1 on 5 matching bases. V was pared by 0 bases and J by 5 bases, with 10 bases between. The CDR3 has 14 amino acids. Germline V CDR1 and CDR2: LGHNA, YNFKEQ. CDR3 in amino acids: CASSQEGDFYGYTF. The DNA for the CDR3 is TGTGCCAGCAGCCAAGAAGGGGATTTTTATGGCTACACCTTC.

The rearrangement links TRBV18 to TRBJ2-2; 7 bases align to TRBD1. The V and J ends lost 0 bases and 1 base, in that order; junction bases with no gene match: 2. Germline assignment: CDR1 KGHSH and CDR2 LQKENI. The CDR3 is 16 residues long. The CDR3 protein is CASSPPTGRNTGELFF. In DNA form, the CDR3 reads TGTGCCAGCTCACCACCGACAGGGCGGAACACCGGGGAGCTGTTTTTT.

This chain links TRBV19 with TRBJ2-7; D might be TRBD2 (6 bases). The germline CDR1 and CDR2 sequences are LNHDA and SQIVND (reference sequence). The CDR3 sequence is 15 residues long. The V end lost 5 bases, the J end lost 2 bases, and 16 bases lay between the germline ends. CDR3 in DNA: TGTGCCAGTAGTGGAGGGCTCGGGGTCACCTACGAGCAGTACTTC. Protein product: CASSGGLGVTYEQYF.